This section outlines one TCR beta chain sequence together with its context. In this sample, this clone turned up once. Its specific antigen is unknown. Base qualities are missing; no much larger clone stands one base away. This sample was taken from a study of shared clonotypes between healthy human individuals (dated by TCRdb to the early 2020s). Looking at the study overall: Two women and three men aged 18 to 49 years were included in the cohort. Blood TCR repertoires of several healthy adults were deeply sequenced to estimate repertoire size and the extent of clonotype sharing between individuals. Different laboratories and diverse techniques were used to prepare libraries and sequence TCR repertoires, to increase sequencing depth and limit assay-specific biases. Between about 0.8 and 9 billion PBMCs per donor were obtained by leukapheresis. Overall study results and their limits: Pairwise subsampling indicated that sequencing depth was expected to affect the degree of clonotype sharing among donors. Sampling was restricted to blood, and TCR repertoires in tissue are likely to differ from TCR repertoires in blood. The genetic and exposure-history diversity represented was limited by the small number of donors.

Donors were healthy HIV-negative adults with no recently reported acute infections or vaccinations. Every donor was a Caucasian adult residing in Nashville, Tennessee, USA. For unsorted samples, tens of millions of PBMCs were counted, and genomic DNA was extracted using the QIAamp DNA Blood Mini kit. After blood collection by leukapheresis, PBMCs were isolated using Ficoll-Histopaque density gradient centrifugation and then cryopreserved in the vapor phase of liquid nitrogen. Using the deep immunoSEQ assay, multiplex PCR amplified TCR CDR3 regions from genomic DNA. For each cell subset, the extracted genomic DNA was distributed evenly across all wells of several immunoSEQ 96-well plates, and each plate served as one replicate. For unsorted PBMC, 250 to 300 ng of genomic DNA, equivalent to about 32,000 T cell genomes, went into each replicate PCR. Genomic DNA from unsorted PBMC was sequenced over ten immunoSEQ deep assay plates. Purified libraries were quantified with a Qubit 3.0 fluorometer, sized on a Bioanalyzer 2100, and re-quantified with the KAPA Library Quantification kit. Every immunoSEQ 96-well plate was sequenced on a separate single-read 150-cycle Illumina NextSeq 550 flow cell. On the study's bioinformatics: Because only junctional sequences without quality scores were contained in the immunoSEQ output, filtering matching that applied to full-length reads could not be performed. To assign V/J genes and CDR3, sequences were annotated against IMGT germline references using PyIR, a Python wrapper for IgBLAST v1.9. Reads with weak V/J assignments (E-value above 1e-6), missing CDR3, stop codons, out-of-frame junctions, or ambiguous translated residues were removed. V3J clonotypes were defined as sequences sharing an identical inferred V gene, J gene, and CDR3 amino acid sequence. To compute the percentage overlap between repertoires, the number of shared unique clonotypes was divided by the size of the smaller repertoire. Repertoire richness was assessed with RTK rarefaction, the Chao1 estimator, and Recon v2.1 estimates of unobserved clonotypes. TCRdb took this table from immuneACCESS and kept in-frame rearrangements with V and J called. Such tables lack part of the clones; where checked against another copy, unresolved V genes explain under half of the gap, and the rest is unexplained. V, J and clone size reflect that table, while D and trimming were determined from the DNA. The table for this sample lists approximately 470,000 clones; roughly 80% of them were counted only once. The ten largest account for 10% to 15% of the sample.

This receptor was taken from a woman between 40 and 50 years old in good health. Some clones in this sample may be carry-over from other donors' samples. The sequenced material came from PBMCs.

Here is the DNA: TGTGCCAGTAGTATTGTATCTGAAGCTTTCTTT. Its protein product is CASSIVSEAFF. The sequence is built from TRBV19 and TRBJ1-1; confidence is insufficient to name the D gene. CDR1 and CDR2 (LNHDA, SQIVND) derive from the germline V gene (reference sequence). V is shortened by 3 bases, J by 6 bases, and the region joining them spans 5 bases. Its CDR3 holds 11 amino acids, cysteine through phenylalanine. Only the CDR3 DNA is retained, 33 bases long and in frame from the first base.